This T cell receptor beta chain was found in a study of blood T cell repertoires in COVID-19 (dated by TCRdb to 2020 to 2022). Regarding the research as a whole: Collaborator samples came from the United States, Italy and Spain and covered acute and convalescent phases of COVID-19. Samples were obtained from the ongoing ImmuneRACE study (first 160 participants) and from over 1,000 subjects provided by 6 global collaborators. The sample metadata nearly always contained a de-identified subject ID, COVID-19 status, age in years and sex. The material from the prospective study consisted of cDNA or gDNA derived from T cells, B-cell-depleted T cells, or PBMCs. Where HLA class I and class II types were available, the types were taken from metadata supplied by the sample provider, not from assay-based typing. A freely available public database, intended as a resource for researchers studying the immune response to SARS-CoV-2, is where the repertoires were released. Subjects who had been exposed to COVID-19, were actively infected with it, or had recovered from it provided the deeply sampled blood TCRbeta repertoires that made up the dataset.

Measured from the cysteine to the phenylalanine, the CDR3 is 14 residues long. Of the read, only the CDR3 DNA is kept; its 42 bases are in frame from base 1. Reading the germline V gene gives CDR1 SGHAT and CDR2 FQNNGV. Trimming removed 5 bases from V and 1 base from J, leaving 12 bases between the germline ends. The collaborating institutions used their own protocols to collect whole blood in K2EDTA tubes. For TCRbeta analysis, collaborators shipped samples in one of three forms: frozen whole blood, isolated PBMCs, or DNA extracted from either of those sample types. A word on this clone: Its cognate antigen has yet to be identified. The sample holds no much larger clone one base away, and base qualities are not on file.

The paper as a whole reports these results and caveats: How much clinical and demographic metadata was included differed by source and by participant, and the metadata was provided uncurated.

TCRbeta CDR3 regions were amplified from genomic DNA by means of the immunoSEQ Assay, a bias-controlled multiplex PCR. The original methods were these. Nucleated cell counts per sample were estimated from amplification of reference gene primers within the assay. To quantify the absolute abundance of each unique TCRbeta CDR3 rearrangement, sequence reads were collapsed and filtered. For each sample, productive Simpson clonality was calculated by taking the square root of Simpson's diversity index across productive rearrangements. This is the immuneACCESS table as TCRdb keeps it, with only in-frame sequences that have V and J called. A part of the clones is gone; compared with another copy, unresolved V genes explain less than half, and the rest is unexplained. The DNA was the basis for D and trimming; V, J and clone size are from that table. Here the sample has 150,000 to 200,000 clones; 90% occur a single time. The top ten clones comprise 0.62% of the sample.

The sequence is built from TRBV11-2 and TRBJ2-7, with the identity of the D gene unclear. The sequence was collected from a man aged 50 or older with acute or convalescent COVID-19. The specimen was peripheral blood. CDR3 protein: CASSEIMRSYEQYF. The DNA is TGTGCCAGCAGCGAAATCATGAGATCCTACGAGCAGTACTTC.